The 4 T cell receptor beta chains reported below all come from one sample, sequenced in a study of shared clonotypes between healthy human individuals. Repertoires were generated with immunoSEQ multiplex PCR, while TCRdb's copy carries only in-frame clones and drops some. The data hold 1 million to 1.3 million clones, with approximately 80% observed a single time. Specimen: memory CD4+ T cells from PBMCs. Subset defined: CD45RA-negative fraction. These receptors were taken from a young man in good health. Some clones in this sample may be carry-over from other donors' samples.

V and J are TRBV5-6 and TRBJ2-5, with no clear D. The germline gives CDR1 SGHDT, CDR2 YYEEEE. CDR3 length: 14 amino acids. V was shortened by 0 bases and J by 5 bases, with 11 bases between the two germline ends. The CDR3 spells CASSLGNTHETQYF. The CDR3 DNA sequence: TGTGCCAGCAGCTTGGGGAATACCCACGAGACCCAGTACTTC.

Here the CDR3 DNA reads TGCGCCAGCAGCCGAGACGGGACTAGTGGCGAGCAGTACTTC. Its translation is CASSRDGTSGEQYF. The chain recombines TRBV5-1 with TRBJ2-5, with TRBD2 matching over 8 bases. With the DNA end fitting TRBJ2-7 better, the J assignment may be wrong. Germline values: CDR1 SGHRS, CDR2 YFSETQ. The CDR3 is 14 amino acids.

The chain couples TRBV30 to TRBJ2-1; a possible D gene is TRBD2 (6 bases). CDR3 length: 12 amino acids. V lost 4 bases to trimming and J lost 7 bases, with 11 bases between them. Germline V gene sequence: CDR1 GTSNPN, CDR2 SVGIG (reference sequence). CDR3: CAWTLRENEQFF. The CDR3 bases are TGTGCCTGGACCCTCCGGGAGAATGAGCAGTTCTTC. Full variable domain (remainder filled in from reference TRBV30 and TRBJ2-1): SQTIHQWPATLVQPVGSPLSLECTVEGTSNPNLYWYRQAAGRGLQLLFYSVGIGQISSEVPQNLSASRPQDRQFILSSKKLLLSDSGFYLCAWTLRENEQFFGPGTRLTVL.

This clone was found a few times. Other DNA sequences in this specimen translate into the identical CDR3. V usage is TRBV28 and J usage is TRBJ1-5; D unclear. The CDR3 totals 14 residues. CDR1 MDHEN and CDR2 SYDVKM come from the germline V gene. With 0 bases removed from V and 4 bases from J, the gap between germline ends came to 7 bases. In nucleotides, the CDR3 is TGTGCCAGCAGTTTATGGGCTGGGAATCAGCCCCAGCATTTT. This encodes CASSLWAGNQPQHF. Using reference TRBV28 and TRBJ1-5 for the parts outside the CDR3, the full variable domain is DVKVTQSSRYLVKRTGEKVFLECVQDMDHENMFWYRQDPGLGLRLIYFSYDVKMKEKGDIPEGYSVSREKKERFSLILESASTNQTSMYLCASSLWAGNQPQHFGDGTRLSIL.